This is a list of T cell receptor beta chains from one sample in a study of HIV-infected children after antiretroviral therapy interruption. TCRdb reprocessed the 3' RACE reads via MiXCR and lists one record per CDR3 protein. Among about 86,000 distinct CDR3 sequences, about 7% were seen once, and the ten largest hold roughly 1.1%. The input for sequencing was CD45RA+ CD4+ T cells from PBMCs, pooled from several time points, taken from a donor given antiretroviral therapy, either interrupted or continuous. The receptors here all came from a pool of human donors with HIV. Both conserved end residues are part of each CDR3. The order of the fields is V gene, clone size, J gene, D gene, CDR3 DNA, CDR3 protein. D genes are given only for firm matches. Clone sizes are given selectively: once, few, many, or a class where the clone is expanded.

V: TRBV9; size: many; J: TRBJ2-4; D: .; DNA: TGTGCCAGCAGCGTAGAGGACAGCAAAAACATTCAGTACTTC; CDR3: CASSVEDSKNIQYF
V: TRBV15; size: many; J: TRBJ1-3; D: .; DNA: TGTGCCACCACCCCGGCGGCTGGAAACACCATATATTTT; CDR3: CATTPAAGNTIYF
V: TRBV3-1; size: many; J: TRBJ2-7; D: .; DNA: TGTGCCAGCAGCCAATCCTACGAGCAGTACTTC; CDR3: CASSQSYEQYF
V: TRBV5-1; size: few; J: TRBJ1-1; D: .; DNA: TGCGCCAGCAGCGAAACAGGGTTCTCCGACACTGAAGCTTTCTTT; CDR3: CASSETGFSDTEAFF
V: TRBV11-2; size: many; J: TRBJ2-3; D: .; DNA: TGTGCCAGCAGTAGGAGCGGCCCCACAGATACGCAGTATTTT; CDR3: CASSRSGPTDTQYF
V: TRBV10-3; size: many; J: TRBJ2-5; D: TRBD1; DNA: TGTGCCAGCGGTCCCGGGACAGGGTACCAAGACACCCAGTACTTT; CDR3: CASGPGTGYQDTQYF
V: TRBV19; size: few; J: TRBJ1-2; D: TRBD1; DNA: TGTGCCAGTAGTATTCTGACGGCAGGGGGCGGCGGCTATGGCTACACCTTC; CDR3: CASSILTAGGGGYGYTF
V: TRBV11-2; size: many; J: TRBJ2-2; D: .; DNA: TGTGCCAGCAGCCCACCCACCGGGGAGCTGTTTTTT; CDR3: CASSPPTGELFF
V: TRBV6-6; size: few; J: TRBJ1-1; D: .; DNA: TGTGCCAGCAGTTTCGCTGGTGGTGAAGCTTTCTTT; CDR3: CASSFAGGEAFF
V: TRBV15; size: many; J: TRBJ2-7; D: .; DNA: TGTGCCACCAGCAGAGATCCCCGTGATCCCACGGGACACAACTACGAGCAGTACTTC; CDR3: CATSRDPRDPTGHNYEQYF
V: TRBV6-1; size: few; J: TRBJ2-5; D: .; DNA: TGTGCCAGCAGTGAATCGCCGGGGTTGGGCGAGACCCAGTACTTC; CDR3: CASSESPGLGETQYF
V: TRBV5-7; size: few; J: TRBJ1-1; D: .; DNA: TGTGCCAGCAGCCCGGCGGCGCCGAACACTGAAGCTTTCTTT; CDR3: CASSPAAPNTEAFF
V: TRBV21-1; size: many; J: TRBJ1-2; D: .; DNA: TGTGCCAGCCCTTCGAGGGCCTATGGCTACACCTTC; CDR3: CASPSRAYGYTF
V: TRBV18; size: many; J: TRBJ2-2; D: .; DNA: TGTGCCAGCTCCCAAGACGGGCCGAACACCGGGGAGCTGTTTTTT; CDR3: CASSQDGPNTGELFF
V: TRBV7-9; size: .; J: TRBJ2-2; D: .; DNA: TGTGCCAGCAGCTTAAAACGGCGGCACACCGGGGAGCTGTTTTTT; CDR3: CASSLKRRHTGELFF
V: TRBV2; size: .; J: TRBJ1-5; D: .; DNA: TGTGCCAGCAGGCCCCCCAATCAGCCCCAGCATTTT; CDR3: CASRPPNQPQHF
V: TRBV7-7; size: many; J: TRBJ2-1; D: .; DNA: TGTGCCAGCAGCATGGGCGCGGGCGTCAAGTTGGGTGAGCAGTTCTTC; CDR3: CASSMGAGVKLGEQFF
V: TRBV18; size: few; J: TRBJ2-1; D: .; DNA: TGTGCCAGCTCACCAGCCCTAGCCGGAAACAATGAGCAGTTCTTC; CDR3: CASSPALAGNNEQFF